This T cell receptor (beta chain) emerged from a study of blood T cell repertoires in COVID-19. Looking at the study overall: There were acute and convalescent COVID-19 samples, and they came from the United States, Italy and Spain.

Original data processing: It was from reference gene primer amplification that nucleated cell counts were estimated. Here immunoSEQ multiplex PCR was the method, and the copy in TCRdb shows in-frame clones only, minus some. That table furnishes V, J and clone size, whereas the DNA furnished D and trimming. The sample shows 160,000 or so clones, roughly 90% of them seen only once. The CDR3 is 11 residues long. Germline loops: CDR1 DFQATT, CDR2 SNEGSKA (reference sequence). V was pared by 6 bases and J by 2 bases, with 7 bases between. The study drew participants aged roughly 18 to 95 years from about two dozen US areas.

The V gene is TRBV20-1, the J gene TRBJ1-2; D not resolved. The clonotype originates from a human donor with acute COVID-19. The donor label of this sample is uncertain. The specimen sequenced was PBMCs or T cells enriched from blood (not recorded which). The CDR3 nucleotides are TGCAGTGCCGAACAAAACTATGGCTACACCTTC. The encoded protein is CSAEQNYGYTF.